The clone carrying this T cell receptor (beta chain) came up once. The CDR3 covers 12 residues. CDR1 SGHDN and CDR2 FVKESK come from the germline V gene. With 4 bases removed from V and 6 bases from J, the gap between germline ends came to 10 bases. These data originate in a study of blood T cell repertoires in COVID-19. Across the whole study: Samples of COVID-19 (acute and convalescent) were obtained from the United States, Italy and Spain. Sources were T cells, B-cell-depleted T cells, or PBMCs; the material itself was cDNA or gDNA.

Authors' data handling: Reference gene primer amplification yielded estimated nucleated cell counts. Clones were sequenced by immunoSEQ multiplex PCR, and TCRdb holds only the in-frame ones, with some missing. D and trimming were read from the DNA, whereas the V and J calls and clone size are those reported in that table. The sample shows roughly 330,000 clones, approximately 82% of them seen only once. This receptor was taken from a woman between 45 and 65 years old with acute or convalescent COVID-19. The sample was peripheral blood. V and J are TRBV14 and TRBJ2-7, with a possible D match to TRBD2 (5 bases). The CDR3: CASSRGLGEQYF. The CDR3 DNA is TGTGCCAGCAGCCGAGGACTCGGCGAGCAGTACTTC. Looking up the rest from reference TRBV14 and TRBJ2-7 gives the full variable domain: EAGVTQFPSHSVIEKGQTVTLRCDPISGHDNLYWYRRVMGKEIKFLLHFVKESKQDESGMPNNRFLAERTGGTYSTLKVQPAELEDSGVYFCASSRGLGEQYFGPGTRLTVT.